What follows are 19 T cell receptor beta chains derived from one specimen sequenced in a study of control samples from healthy donors and cancer patients. Using immunoSEQ multiplex PCR, the repertoire was profiled, and TCRdb retains in-frame clones only, with some absent. The sample holds over 200,000 clones; roughly 87% are singletons and the top ten take approximately 12%. The sequencing sample was made of PBMCs. The source is a woman aged 60-75 years with lung cancer.

The J gene is TRBJ1-3, the V gene TRBV6-5; D uncertain. Trimming cost V 4 bases and J 0 bases, with 7 bases left between them. Germline-derived CDR1 and CDR2 are MNHEY and SVGAGI. The CDR3 totals 14 residues. CDR3 sequence reads: CASSLIGSGNTIYF. DNA of the CDR3: TGTGCCAGCAGTTTGATTGGCTCTGGAAACACCATATATTTT.

The chain couples TRBV19 to TRBJ1-2, with D perhaps matching TRBD1 (5 bases). Germline lookup yields CDR1 LNHDA and CDR2 SQIVND (reference sequence). Trimming removed 7 bases at V and 3 bases at J, with 9 bases between. The length of the CDR3 is 12 residues. The CDR3 nucleotides read TGTGCCAGTAAAGGGGAAGACTATGGCTACACCTTC. Translated, it gives CASKGEDYGYTF.

V is TRBV19 and J is TRBJ1-2, with D possibly being TRBD1 (5 bases). This CDR3 has 12 residues. Germline assignment: CDR1 LNHDA and CDR2 SQIVND (reference sequence). V was trimmed by 7 bases and J by 6 bases, leaving 12 bases between them. The CDR3 is CASTAGVNGYTF. The CDR3 DNA is TGTGCCAGTACTGCGGGGGTGAATGGCTACACCTTC.

This sequence joins TRBV19 and TRBJ1-5; tentative D call: TRBD1 (5 bases). The CDR3 has 14 residues. Trimming removed 7 bases at V and 0 bases at J, with 10 bases between. The germline V gene has CDR1 LNHDA and CDR2 SQIVND (reference sequence). The CDR3 DNA reads as TGTGCCAGTAAGTGGACACGTAGCAATCAGCCCCAGCATTTT. Translated: CASKWTRSNQPQHF. The full variable domain, completed using reference TRBV19 and TRBJ1-5, is DGGITQSPKYLFRKEGQNVTLSCEQNLNHDAMYWYRQDPGQGLRLIYYSQIVNDFQKGDIAEGYSVSREKKESFPLTVTSAQKNPTAFYLCASKWTRSNQPQHFGDGTRLSIL.

This sequence joins TRBV7-4 and TRBJ2-7, with TRBD2 as a possible D gene (6 bases). The V gene lost 4 bases and the J gene lost 5 bases, with 18 bases spanning the gap. The CDR3 has 15 amino acids. The germline V gene encodes CDR1 SGHVT and CDR2 SQSDAQ. CDR3 bases: TGTGCCAGCAGCTCTGTTACGGGGACTTTCGACGAGCAGTACTTC. Its protein product is CASSSVTGTFDEQYF.

CDR3: CASQYGGTSGANVLTF. The CDR3, as DNA: TGTGCCAGCCAATACGGGGGGACCTCTGGGGCCAACGTCCTGACTTTC. V is TRBV27 and J is TRBJ2-6; 7 positions agree with TRBD2. V was clipped by 8 bases and J by 0 bases; unmatched bases: 7. The CDR3 is 16 amino acids. The germline gives CDR1 MNHEY, CDR2 SMNVEV (reference sequence). The full variable domain, with the rest looked up from reference TRBV27 and TRBJ2-6, is EAQVTQNPRYLITVTGKKLTVTCSQNMNHEYMSWYRQDPGLGLRQIYYSMNVEVTDKGDVPEGYKVSRKEKRNFPLILESPSPNQTSLYFCASQYGGTSGANVLTFGAGSRLTVL.

The CDR3 here is CASSQMGASPLHF. CDR3 bases: TGTGCCAGCAGCCAAATGGGGGCTTCACCCCTCCACTTT. The chain links TRBV14 to TRBJ1-6; D perhaps matches TRBD1 (6 bases). CDR1 and CDR2 (germline): SGHDN, FVKESK. The V and J ends lost 2 bases and 9 bases respectively, with 8 bases between them. The length of the CDR3 is 13 residues.

This clone has only a few counts. This chain joins TRBV4-1 and TRBJ1-4; D call uncertain. The germline V and J ends were trimmed by 6 bases and 0 bases, with 8 bases remaining between them. The CDR3 is 14 amino acids. Per germline, CDR1 MGHRA and CDR2 YSYEKL. The CDR3 DNA reads as TGCGCCAGCAGTCCCGGGACAACTAATGAAAAACTGTTTTTT. Its protein is CASSPGTTNEKLFF.

This chain connects TRBV10-3 to TRBJ2-7; D possibly uses TRBD1 or TRBD2 (5 bases each). Trimming removed 2 bases at V and 5 bases at J, with 10 bases between. The CDR3 sequence is 13 residues long. CDR1 and CDR2 from the germline V gene are ENHRY and SYGVKD. CDR3 bases: TGTGCCATCAGTGAGGCCAGGGAGAACGAGCAGTACTTC. It is translated as CAISEARENEQYF.

The chain is built from TRBV28 and TRBJ2-5, with D perhaps given as TRBD1 or TRBD2 (5 bases each). In germline, CDR1 is MDHEN, CDR2 SYDVKM. Trimming shortened V by 5 bases and J by 5 bases, and 18 bases separated the two germline ends. The CDR3 runs to 15 residues. The CDR3 nucleotides are TGTGCCAGCAGTATCTCCATACGGGGCGGCGAGACCCAGTACTTC. Amino acid sequence: CASSISIRGGETQYF.

The gene calls are TRBV28 and TRBJ1-2; 7 positions agree with TRBD1. Germline trimming cut 5 bases from V and 4 bases from J; bases unmatched to any gene: 13. CDR3 size: 16 residues. Germline values: CDR1 MDHEN, CDR2 SYDVKM. In DNA form, the CDR3 reads TGTGCCAGCAGTCCCGACAGGGATCGGGTAGTCTATGGCTACACCTTC. As protein: CASSPDRDRVVYGYTF.

The chain is built from TRBV11-2 and TRBJ2-7; 9 nucleotides align to TRBD2. The length of the CDR3 is 15 residues. V trimming: 1 base; J trimming: 9 bases; junction bases outside the gene matches: 10. CDR1 is SGHAT, CDR2 FQNNGV, per germline. CDR3: CASSLVAGDITRQYF. The CDR3 coding sequence is TGTGCCAGCAGCTTAGTAGCGGGAGATATTACGAGGCAGTACTTC.

The chain couples TRBV7-8 to TRBJ2-5; D unresolved. The length of the CDR3 is 13 residues. V lost 1 base, J lost 2 bases, and 5 bases lay in between. Germline assignment: CDR1 SGHVS and CDR2 FQNEAQ. In DNA, the CDR3 is TGTGCCAGCAGCTTAGGGGGACAAGAGACCCAGTACTTC. Protein sequence: CASSLGGQETQYF.

The chain links TRBV11-2 to TRBJ2-3; maybe TRBD1 (6 bases). V shed 1 base and J shed 0 bases, with 20 bases lying between them. The germline CDR1 and CDR2 sequences are SGHAT and FQNNGV. The length of the CDR3 is 19 residues. For the CDR3, the DNA is TGTGCCAGCAGCTTAGGATTCGCGCAGGGGATCATGAGCACAGATACGCAGTATTTT. Protein sequence: CASSLGFAQGIMSTDTQYF. Full variable domain (outside the CDR3, taken from reference TRBV11-2 and TRBJ2-3): EAGVAQSPRYKIIEKRQSVAFWCNPISGHATLYWYQQILGQGPKLLIQFQNNGVVDDSQLPKDRFSAERLKGVDSTLKIQPAKLEDSAVYLCASSLGFAQGIMSTDTQYFGPGTRLTVL.

The chain joins TRBV18 to TRBJ2-7; tentatively, D is TRBD1 or TRBD2 (5 bases each). The CDR3 sequence is 15 residues long. The germline gives CDR1 KGHSH, CDR2 LQKENI. Trimming left V 1 base short and J 2 bases short, with 12 bases between. In nucleotides, the CDR3 is TGTGCCAGCTCACCACAGGGGACGGGCGCCTACGAGCAGTACTTC. Translation: CASSPQGTGAYEQYF.

The rearrangement joins TRBV24-1 to TRBJ2-3; the match to TRBD2 covers 7 bases. CDR1 is KGHDR and CDR2 is SFDVKD in the germline V gene. The CDR3 covers 17 residues. The V segment lost 3 bases and the J segment 1 base; nucleotides outside the gene matches: 9. The DNA of the CDR3 is TGTGCCACCAGTGATCCGGCGGCGGGAGTCGGCACAGATACGCAGTATTTT. Its translation: CATSDPAAGVGTDTQYF.

This chain joins TRBV6-6 and TRBJ2-6; D is possibly TRBD1 (5 bases). CDR3 length: 16 residues. Germline V gene lookup returns CDR1 MNHNY and CDR2 SVGAGI (reference sequence). The V gene lost 6 bases and the J gene lost 0 bases, with 12 bases spanning the gap. DNA of the CDR3: TGTGCCAGCAGAAAGGACAAGAACTCTGGGGCCAACGTCCTGACTTTC. Translated: CASRKDKNSGANVLTF.

The chain joins TRBV5-1 to TRBJ1-6, with D maybe TRBD1 (5 bases). Trimming removed 4 bases at V and 7 bases at J, with 18 bases between. The CDR3 loop spans 16 amino acids. The germline V gene encodes CDR1 SGHRS and CDR2 YFSETQ. The DNA of the CDR3 is TGCGCCAGCAGCCCTCGACTGGGACGCTCGAATTCACCCCTCCACTTT. It translates to CASSPRLGRSNSPLHF.

This clone was counted between two and nine times. The chain recombines TRBV20-1 with TRBJ2-1; tentative D call: TRBD2 (6 bases). Germline V gene data show CDR1 as DFQATT and CDR2 as SNEGSKA (reference sequence). V shed 3 bases and J shed 9 bases, with 21 bases lying between them. This CDR3 is 15 amino acids long. CDR3: CSASKLDGGSGEQFF. The CDR3 nucleotides read TGCAGTGCTAGTAAATTGGACGGAGGGTCAGGTGAGCAGTTCTTC.